Presented here are 27 T cell receptor beta chains from one specimen sequenced in a study of blood T cell repertoires in COVID-19. Method: immunoSEQ multiplex PCR; TCRdb's copy keeps in-frame clones and lacks some. Of some 520,000 clones listed, about 88% were seen once; the top ten hold roughly 0.84%. The sequencing sample was made of peripheral blood. These receptors all come from a young man with COVID-19, enrolled during active disease.

This sequence joins TRBV11-3 and TRBJ2-3; TRBD2 matches 9 bases. Germline V gives CDR1 SGHNT, CDR2 YENEEA. J lost 2 bases, V lost 5 bases, and 5 bases had no gene match. CDR3 length: 15 residues. In DNA, the CDR3 is TGTGCCAGCAGCCCCGGGACTAGCCCCACAGATACGCAGTATTTT. Protein: CASSPGTSPTDTQYF.

The rearrangement links TRBV10-3 to TRBJ2-3; D might be TRBD2 (6 bases). This CDR3 comprises 17 residues. The V gene lost 2 bases and the J gene lost 0 bases, with 15 bases spanning the gap. Germline loops: CDR1 ENHRY, CDR2 SYGVKD. CDR3: CAISEGRGLGSTDTQYF. DNA of the CDR3: TGTGCCATCAGTGAGGGGCGGGGCCTTGGAAGCACAGATACGCAGTATTTT.

The V and J genes are TRBV15 and TRBJ2-7; perhaps TRBD2 as D (7 bases). V lost 0 bases and J lost 3, with 12 bases in between. This CDR3 comprises 15 residues. Germline lookup yields CDR1 LNHNV and CDR2 YYDKDF (reference sequence). In DNA, the CDR3 is TGTGCCACCAGCAGAGATGGGGGGGCGAGCTACGAGCAGTACTTC. Its translation: CATSRDGGASYEQYF.

This clone was found once. The V gene is TRBV19, the J gene TRBJ1-1; 7 bases match TRBD1. The CDR3 is 16 amino acids. Germline CDR1 reads LNHDA; CDR2 reads SQIVND (reference sequence). V dropped 3 bases and J dropped 3; count of bases not matched to a gene: 10. For the CDR3, the DNA is TGTGCCAGTAGTATGGGGCACTTCAGGGGGTACACTGAAGCTTTCTTT. Its protein product is CASSMGHFRGYTEAFF.

The genes are TRBV13 and TRBJ2-1; 7 bases match TRBD2. The CDR3 extends over 16 amino acids. The junction had 7 bases not matched to a gene; V was cut back by 5 bases and J by 0 bases. Germline lookup yields CDR1 PRHDT and CDR2 FYEKMQ (reference sequence). CDR3 sequence (DNA): TGTGCCAGCAGCCGCGGGAGTGGGAGCTCCTACAATGAGCAGTTCTTC. Translation gives CASSRGSGSSYNEQFF.

This chain links TRBV6-5 with TRBJ2-7, with 9 bases fitting TRBD1. CDR3 length: 15 amino acids. Germline CDR1 MNHEY, CDR2 SVGAGI. The V gene end was trimmed by 2 bases and the J gene end by 6 bases; junction bases not matched to a gene: 8. The CDR3 reads CASSYGGQGRGEQYF. CDR3 nucleotide sequence: TGTGCCAGCAGTTACGGGGGACAGGGACGCGGCGAGCAGTACTTC.

With regard to this clone: One end of the junction does not line up with germline, which may come from a read error. The J gene is TRBJ2-1, the V gene TRBV11-3, with D possibly TRBD1 on 5 matching bases. Germline CDR1 reads SGHNT; CDR2 reads YENEEA. The CDR3 covers 12 residues. The CDR3 DNA reads as TGTGCCAGCAGCTTACTGGACAACGAGCAGTTCTTC. Protein: CASSLLDNEQFF.

Here the CDR3 reads CASSTNELAGMRELFF. CDR3 in DNA: TGTGCCAGTAGCACCAACGAACTAGCGGGGATGCGGGAGCTGTTTTTT. This chain links TRBV19 with TRBJ2-2, with 10 bases lining up with TRBD2. The CDR3 has 16 amino acids. V was clipped by 6 bases and J by 9 bases; unmatched bases: 13. Germline CDR1 reads LNHDA; CDR2 reads SQIVND (reference sequence).

This chain links TRBV2 with TRBJ2-1, with 12 bases matching TRBD2. V lost 5 bases, J lost 4 bases, and 3 bases stayed unmatched. The germline CDR1 and CDR2 sequences are SNHLY and FYNNEI. This CDR3 spans 15 amino acids. CDR3 bases: TGTGCCAGCAGTTGGACTAGCGGGGAATACAATGAGCAGTTCTTC. It translates to CASSWTSGEYNEQFF.

The CDR3 region is CASGGGRGRNYGYTF. The DNA for the CDR3 is TGTGCCAGCGGGGGGGGCAGGGGGCGTAACTATGGCTACACCTTC. This chain uses TRBV6-5 with TRBJ1-2; the match to TRBD1 covers 8 bases. Germline V gene sequence: CDR1 MNHEY, CDR2 SVGAGI. Trimming removed 8 bases from V and 1 base from J; junction bases left unmatched: 9. This CDR3 region has 15 residues.

The J gene is TRBJ2-4, the V gene TRBV5-5, with TRBD1 matching over 8 bases. Germline assignment: CDR1 SGHKS and CDR2 YYEKEE (reference sequence). The CDR3 length is 16 residues. Trimming removed 1 base from V and 3 bases from J; junction bases left unmatched: 6. The CDR3 is CASSLMDRAYKNIQYF. The CDR3 DNA reads as TGTGCCAGCAGCTTGATGGACAGGGCCTACAAAAACATTCAGTACTTC. Combining the CDR3 with reference TRBV5-5 and TRBJ2-4 gives the whole variable domain DAGVTQSPTHLIKTRGQQVTLRCSPISGHKSVSWYQQVLGQGPQFIFQYYEKEERGRGNFPDRFSARQFPNYSSELNVNALLLGDSALYLCASSLMDRAYKNIQYFGAGTRLSVL.

The V gene is TRBV4-1, the J gene TRBJ2-6, with 8 nucleotides matching TRBD2. CDR1 is MGHRA, CDR2 YSYEKL, per germline. V trimming: 4 bases; J trimming: 2 bases; junction bases outside the gene matches: 4. This CDR3 has 16 amino acids. The CDR3 sequence: CASSRVLAAGANVLTF. The CDR3 region has the DNA TGCGCCAGCAGCCGCGTACTAGCGGCTGGGGCCAACGTCCTGACTTTC.

This clone occurred a few times. The chain has TRBV10-3 and TRBJ2-7; 9 positions match TRBD1. Germline CDR1 is ENHRY and CDR2 is SYGVKD. This CDR3 spans 15 amino acids. V shed 6 bases and J 3 bases; nucleotides not matched to a gene: 9. DNA of the CDR3: TGTGCCATCAGGGGGACCGGGACAGGGTTCTACGAGCAGTACTTC. It translates to CAIRGTGTGFYEQYF.

Regarding this clone: One end of the junction varies from germline; a read error may be responsible. V gene TRBV4-2 combines with J gene TRBJ2-1; TRBD1 agrees at 8 bases. There are 15 residues in the CDR3. The germline CDR1 and CDR2 sequences are LGHNA and YNFKEQ. The CDR3 DNA follows: TGTGCCAGCAGCCAACTGGACAGGGCCCTCAATCAGCAGTTCTTC. Its translation: CASSQLDRALNQQFF.

The V and J genes are TRBV12-3 or TRBV12-4 and TRBJ1-2; a possible D gene is TRBD1 (6 bases). Trimming took 6 bases from V and 4 from J, leaving 12 bases between them. CDR3 length: 13 residues. CDR3 nucleotide sequence: TGTGCCAGCAGCCAACAGGGCCCCTATGGCTACACCTTC. Residues: CASSQQGPYGYTF.

V usage is TRBV27 and J usage is TRBJ2-1; possible D gene TRBD1, 6 bases. V lost 6 bases to trimming and J lost 7 bases, with 13 bases between them. This CDR3 contains 13 residues. The germline V gene encodes CDR1 MNHEY and CDR2 SMNVEV (reference sequence). The CDR3 reads CASSLTGTNEQFF. DNA of the CDR3: TGTGCCAGCAGCCTGACAGGAACTAATGAGCAGTTCTTC.

The rearrangement links TRBV30 to TRBJ2-7; TRBD2 is a possible D gene (6 bases). Per the germline V gene, CDR1 is GTSNPN and CDR2 is SVGIG (reference sequence). Deletions cut 3 bases from V and 1 base from J, with 13 bases between. The CDR3 totals 14 residues. CDR3 in DNA: TGTGCCTGGAGCGACGGGAGTATATCCTACGAGCAGTACTTC. Its translation is CAWSDGSISYEQYF.

This chain joins TRBV7-9 and TRBJ1-1; TRBD1 agrees at 12 bases. The CDR3 covers 15 residues. Germline CDR1 SEHNR, CDR2 FQNEAQ (reference sequence). The V and J ends lost 0 bases and 7 bases, in that order; junction bases with no gene match: 3. CDR3 coding DNA: TGTGCCAGCAGCTTAGCGGGACAGGGGGCGGGTGAAGCTTTCTTT. Its protein is CASSLAGQGAGEAFF.

The chain combines TRBV4-2 with TRBJ2-5, with TRBD2 matching 10 bases. This CDR3 has 18 amino acids. Trimming removed 0 bases from V and 2 bases from J; junction bases left unmatched: 9. Germline loops: CDR1 LGHNA, CDR2 YNFKEQ. CDR3 amino acids: CASSQDAVSGGGQETQYF. The CDR3 coding sequence is TGTGCCAGCAGCCAAGATGCTGTGAGCGGGGGGGGACAAGAGACCCAGTACTTC.

This clone was recorded only once. This chain uses TRBV7-6 with TRBJ1-3; 7 bases map to TRBD1. CDR1 is SGHVS, CDR2 FNYEAQ, per germline. Trimming at V came to 0 bases and at J to 4 bases, leaving 3 bases not matched to a gene. This CDR3 is built from 15 residues. CDR3 coding DNA: TGTGCCAGCAGCTTAGCCGGGACAGACGGAAACACCATATATTTT. Amino acid sequence: CASSLAGTDGNTIYF.

This chain connects TRBV30 to TRBJ1-1, with TRBD1 matching over 7 bases. There are 19 residues in the CDR3. Trimming cost V 2 bases and J 0 bases; bases outside gene matches: 18. Germline V CDR1 and CDR2: GTSNPN, SVGIG (reference sequence). CDR3 protein: CAWSFSIGTADRMNTEAFF. The CDR3 DNA reads as TGTGCCTGGAGTTTCTCCATTGGGACAGCCGACAGGATGAACACTGAAGCTTTCTTT.

In its sample, this clone was seen once. The chain is built from TRBV5-8 and TRBJ1-1; maybe TRBD1 (5 bases). The germline CDR1 and CDR2 sequences are SGHTS and YDEGEE. This CDR3 has 13 residues. The V gene lost 5 bases and the J gene lost 5 bases, with 13 bases spanning the gap. CDR3 sequence reads: CASSTFGGTEAFF. The CDR3 bases are TGTGCCAGCAGTACGTTCGGGGGGACTGAAGCTTTCTTT.

The CDR3 nucleotides are TGTGCCACCAGCAGAGATCAGGGCCGCCCAGGGAATGAGCAGTTCTTC. This codes for CATSRDQGRPGNEQFF. This rearrangement joins TRBV15 to TRBJ2-1, with D maybe TRBD1 (5 bases). Deletions cut 0 bases from V and 7 bases from J, with 16 bases between. Germline V gives CDR1 LNHNV, CDR2 YYDKDF (reference sequence). The CDR3 consists of 16 residues.

The chain uses TRBV4-1 and TRBJ2-3; 9 bases are shared with TRBD2. The V gene's germline CDR1 is MGHRA and CDR2 YSYEKL. The CDR3 totals 16 residues. The ends lost 2 bases at V and 5 bases at J; junction bases unmatched: 8. The chain's CDR3 is CASSQPLAGQRDTQYF. The CDR3 nucleotides are TGCGCCAGCAGCCAACCCCTAGCGGGACAACGAGATACGCAGTATTTT.

The chain carries TRBV19 and TRBJ2-2; TRBD1 aligns across 8 bases. J gave up 6 bases and V 5 bases, and 5 bases lay outside the gene matches. Germline CDR1 and CDR2: LNHDA and SQIVND (reference sequence). The CDR3 is 14 amino acids. CDR3 sequence reads: CASSVDRGPGELFF. The CDR3 DNA sequence: TGTGCCAGTAGTGTTGACAGGGGACCCGGGGAGCTGTTTTTT.

This chain joins TRBV11-2 and TRBJ2-1; 8 positions agree with TRBD1. CDR1 SGHAT and CDR2 FQNNGV come from the germline V gene. The CDR3 spans 15 residues. Germline trimming cut 5 bases from V and 7 bases from J; bases unmatched to any gene: 10. CDR3 loop: CASSAGTGGENEQFF. Written as DNA, the CDR3 is TGTGCCAGCAGCGCGGGGACAGGAGGGGAGAATGAGCAGTTCTTC.

V usage is TRBV5-1 and J usage is TRBJ1-4; no clear D. V lost 4 bases, J lost 4 bases, and 5 bases lay in between. This CDR3 comprises 12 residues. Germline V gives CDR1 SGHRS, CDR2 YFSETQ. CDR3: CASSTDNEKLFF. DNA of the CDR3: TGCGCCAGCAGCACAGATAATGAAAAACTGTTTTTT. Full variable domain (rest looked up from reference TRBV5-1 and TRBJ1-4): KAGVTQTPRYLIKTRGQQVTLSCSPISGHRSVSWYQQTPGQGLQFLFEYFSETQRNKGNFPGRFSGRQFSNSRSEMNVSTLELGDSALYLCASSTDNEKLFFGSGTQLSVL.